One sample yielded the 20 T cell receptor beta chains listed below, sequenced in a study of CD8+ T cells in alopecia areata. Treatment: oral pan-JAK inhibitor, 5-10 mg twice daily. Extraction of RNA preceded its reverse transcription into cDNA, which served as the sequencing template. Only in-frame clones appear in the TCRdb table, and some are missing; sequencing was by immunoSEQ multiplex PCR. The sample holds 80,000 to 100,000 clones, around 40% seen once. Sequencing was performed on CD8+ T cells sorted from blood, taken at week 24, from a patient treated with tofacitinib. These receptor sequences come from a human donor with alopecia areata.

This chain joins TRBV28 and TRBJ2-6, with D perhaps matching TRBD1 (5 bases). The CDR3 has 16 residues. Germline CDR1 is MDHEN and CDR2 is SYDVKM. Trimming left V 7 bases short and J 0 bases short, with 13 bases between. CDR3 nucleotide sequence: TGTGCCAGCAAGAGTCTAGGGGCCTCTGGGGCCAACGTCCTGACTTTC. Its translation: CASKSLGASGANVLTF.

The V gene is TRBV4-2, the J gene TRBJ1-1, with a possible D match to TRBD1 (6 bases). CDR1 is LGHNA, CDR2 YNFKEQ, per germline. V lost 2 bases to trimming and J lost 5 bases, with 18 bases between them. The CDR3 sequence is 16 residues long. For the CDR3, the DNA is TGTGCCAGCAGCCAACCACGGGACACCCGAGAAACTGAAGCTTTCTTT. Translating it yields CASSQPRDTRETEAFF.

This clone was recorded a few times. The chain joins TRBV14 to TRBJ2-5; D ambiguous. The length of the CDR3 is 12 residues. Germline CDR1 and CDR2: SGHDN and FVKESK. V was shortened by 0 bases and J by 4 bases, with 3 bases between the two germline ends. CDR3 amino acids: CASSQETETQYF. CDR3 in DNA: TGTGCCAGCAGCCAAGAAACAGAGACCCAGTACTTC.

The chain is built from TRBV14 and TRBJ1-2; the D is unclear. There are 14 residues in the CDR3. Germline lookup yields CDR1 SGHDN and CDR2 FVKESK. Trimming pared 3 bases from V and 4 bases from J, leaving 12 bases between. The CDR3 sequence: CASSQTGEVYGYTF. Written as DNA, the CDR3 is TGTGCCAGCAGCCAGACCGGGGAGGTCTATGGCTACACCTTC.

Turning to this clone: This specimen includes other DNA sequences encoding the same CDR3. The CDR3 DNA sequence: TGTGCCAGCAGTTTAAACTACGAGCAGTACTTC. This sequence encodes CASSLNYEQYF. This chain joins TRBV28 and TRBJ2-7; D is ambiguous. V lost 2 bases to trimming and J lost 3 bases, with 2 bases between them. The germline V gene encodes CDR1 MDHEN and CDR2 SYDVKM. This CDR3 is 11 amino acids long.

The genes are TRBV29-1 and TRBJ2-5; no reliable D call. This CDR3 has 13 amino acids. The germline gives CDR1 SQVTM, CDR2 ANQGSEA. V lost 7 bases and J lost 2, with 14 bases in between. CDR3 in amino acids: CSATKGEQETQYF. The CDR3 coding sequence is TGCAGCGCTACCAAGGGCGAGCAAGAGACCCAGTACTTC.

Only a few counts were recorded for this clone. This chain connects TRBV27 to TRBJ2-7; the match to TRBD2 covers 7 bases. Per germline, CDR1 MNHEY and CDR2 SMNVEV (reference sequence). The CDR3 has 14 amino acids. V was pared by 4 bases and J by 7 bases, with 10 bases of the junction left unmatched. This CDR3 is CASSSFGTTSEQYF. The DNA of the CDR3 is TGTGCCAGCAGTTCCTTTGGGACTACCAGTGAGCAGTACTTC.

This clone was counted between two and nine times. The chain has TRBV7-9 and TRBJ2-7; 7 positions match TRBD1. The CDR3 extends over 15 amino acids. Germline V gene sequence: CDR1 SEHNR, CDR2 FQNEAQ (reference sequence). V was pared by 5 bases and J by 2 bases, with 9 bases of the junction left unmatched. The CDR3 reads CASSPGPGGTYEQYF. In DNA form, the CDR3 reads TGTGCCAGCAGCCCAGGTCCAGGGGGAACCTACGAGCAGTACTTC.

The chain carries TRBV5-6 and TRBJ2-5, with 7 positions matching TRBD2. CDR3 size: 14 residues. The J segment lost 5 bases and the V segment lost 0 bases, leaving 4 bases of the junction unmatched. Germline V gene lookup returns CDR1 SGHDT and CDR2 YYEEEE. The CDR3 protein is CASSLAWREETQYF. CDR3 DNA: TGTGCCAGCAGCTTGGCCTGGCGGGAGGAGACCCAGTACTTC.

This rearrangement joins TRBV19 to TRBJ1-1; 7 positions agree with TRBD1. Germline V gene lookup returns CDR1 LNHDA and CDR2 SQIVND (reference sequence). There are 17 residues in the CDR3. V was pared by 3 bases and J by 3 bases, with 13 bases of the junction left unmatched. CDR3 sequence: CASSIDRVKGMDTEAFF. The CDR3 DNA reads as TGTGCCAGTAGTATCGACAGGGTGAAAGGAATGGACACTGAAGCTTTCTTT.

The chain has TRBV27 and TRBJ1-2; D perhaps matches TRBD1 (5 bases). This CDR3 is 15 amino acids long. Trimming removed 3 bases at V and 5 bases at J, with 16 bases between. Germline V gene sequence: CDR1 MNHEY, CDR2 SMNVEV (reference sequence). CDR3 amino acids: CASSLSGRGWYGYTF. CDR3 DNA sequence: TGTGCCAGCAGTTTGTCAGGGAGAGGGTGGTATGGCTACACCTTC.

This rearrangement joins TRBV7-2 to TRBJ1-5; the D is unclear. Germline V gene lookup returns CDR1 SGHTA and CDR2 FQGNSA. V was shortened by 5 bases and J by 4 bases, with 9 bases between the two germline ends. This CDR3 spans 13 amino acids. CDR3 sequence reads: CASSVDSNQPQHF. DNA of the CDR3: TGTGCCAGCAGCGTGGACTCTAATCAGCCCCAGCATTTT.

Only a few counts were recorded for this clone. The J gene is TRBJ1-1, the V gene TRBV18; D unclear. The CDR3 runs to 11 residues. V was shortened by 3 bases and J by 4 bases, with 3 bases between the two germline ends. The germline CDR1 and CDR2 sequences are KGHSH and LQKENI. The CDR3 sequence: CASSPSTEAFF. CDR3 coding DNA: TGTGCCAGCTCACCGTCCACTGAAGCTTTCTTT.

This clone was found a few times. CDR3 sequence (DNA): TGCAGCGTTGAAGTAGGGGAAGGGCATGCCATCTACGAGCAGTACTTC. Translating gives CSVEVGEGHAIYEQYF. The chain joins TRBV29-1 to TRBJ2-7; possibly TRBD1 for D (5 bases). The germline gives CDR1 SQVTM, CDR2 ANQGSEA. This CDR3 has 16 residues. Trimming cost V 1 base and J 3 bases, with 19 bases left between them.

This clone was found a few times. The chain is built from TRBV9 and TRBJ2-3, with a possible D match to TRBD1 (6 bases). CDR3 length: 12 residues. Germline V gives CDR1 SGDLS, CDR2 YYNGEE. Between the trimmed V and J ends, which lost 4 bases and 5 bases, there was a span of 8 bases. The chain's CDR3 is CASSPRGDTQYF. CDR3 DNA sequence: TGTGCCAGCAGCCCCAGGGGAGATACGCAGTATTTT.

V is TRBV12-5 and J is TRBJ1-2, with D perhaps TRBD1 (5 bases). The V end lost 6 bases, the J end lost 8 bases, and 19 bases lay between the germline ends. Germline CDR1 LGHNT, CDR2 FRNRAP. The CDR3 totals 14 residues. CDR3 sequence: CASGPNSTGGGYTF. CDR3 bases: TGTGCTAGTGGACCTAACAGTACAGGAGGCGGCTACACCTTC. Full variable domain (remainder filled in from reference TRBV12-5 and TRBJ1-2): DARVTQTPRHKVTEMGQEVTMRCQPILGHNTVFWYRQTMMQGLELLAYFRNRAPLDDSGMPKDRFSAEMPDATLATLKIQPSEPRDSAVYFCASGPNSTGGGYTFGSGTRLTVV.

In this sample, this clone turned up a few times. The J gene is TRBJ1-1, the V gene TRBV7-9; D is unclear. V was shortened by 2 bases and J by 0 bases, with 1 base between the two germline ends. The germline CDR1 and CDR2 sequences are SEHNR and FQNEAQ (reference sequence). The CDR3 consists of 12 residues. CDR3 in DNA: TGTGCCAGCAGCTTACTGAACACTGAAGCTTTCTTT. It encodes CASSLLNTEAFF.

This clone was picked up a small number of times. This rearrangement joins TRBV29-1 to TRBJ2-2, with TRBD1 identical over 7 bases. The V gene's germline CDR1 is SQVTM and CDR2 ANQGSEA. V shed 6 bases and J 3 bases; nucleotides not matched to a gene: 4. There are 13 residues in the CDR3. The CDR3 here is CSVTDRDTGELFF. The CDR3 DNA reads TGCAGCGTAACCGACAGGGACACCGGGGAGCTGTTTTTT.

A single count supports this clone. The chain joins TRBV27 to TRBJ1-1; D is uncertain. V was clipped by 3 bases and J by 3 bases, with 8 bases between them. The germline V gene has CDR1 MNHEY and CDR2 SMNVEV (reference sequence). The length of the CDR3 is 13 residues. The CDR3 DNA follows: TGTGCCAGCAGTTTTTCTGGGTACACTGAAGCTTTCTTT. Protein product: CASSFSGYTEAFF.

This clone was found once. The rearrangement links TRBV7-2 to TRBJ1-4, with unresolved D. The CDR3 runs 15 residues. Germline V lookup: CDR1 SGHTA, CDR2 FQGNSA. Trimming pared 1 base from V and 4 bases from J, leaving 10 bases between. Here the CDR3 DNA reads TGTGCCAGCAGCTTAGGGGCGGAGAGTAATGAAAAACTGTTTTTT. It translates to CASSLGAESNEKLFF.